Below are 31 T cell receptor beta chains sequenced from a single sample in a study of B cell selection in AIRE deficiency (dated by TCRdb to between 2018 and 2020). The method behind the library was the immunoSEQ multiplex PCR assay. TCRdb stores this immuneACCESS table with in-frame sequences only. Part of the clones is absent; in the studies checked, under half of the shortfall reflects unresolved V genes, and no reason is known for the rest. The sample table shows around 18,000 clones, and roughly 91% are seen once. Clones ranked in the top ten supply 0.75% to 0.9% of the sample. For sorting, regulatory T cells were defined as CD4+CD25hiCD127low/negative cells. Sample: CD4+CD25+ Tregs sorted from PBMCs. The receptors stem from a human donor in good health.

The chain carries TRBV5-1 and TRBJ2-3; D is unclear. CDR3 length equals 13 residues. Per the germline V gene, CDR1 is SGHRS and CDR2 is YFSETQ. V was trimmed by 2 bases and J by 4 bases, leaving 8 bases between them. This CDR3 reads CASSFSVSDTQYF. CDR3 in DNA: TGCGCCAGCAGCTTTTCGGTGTCAGATACGCAGTATTTT.

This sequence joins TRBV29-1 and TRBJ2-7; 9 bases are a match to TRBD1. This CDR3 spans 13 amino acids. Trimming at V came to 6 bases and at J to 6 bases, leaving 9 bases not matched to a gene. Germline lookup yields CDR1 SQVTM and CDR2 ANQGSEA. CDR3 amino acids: CSVRDRVGVEQYF. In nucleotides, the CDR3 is TGCAGCGTCCGGGACAGGGTTGGGGTCGAGCAGTACTTC.

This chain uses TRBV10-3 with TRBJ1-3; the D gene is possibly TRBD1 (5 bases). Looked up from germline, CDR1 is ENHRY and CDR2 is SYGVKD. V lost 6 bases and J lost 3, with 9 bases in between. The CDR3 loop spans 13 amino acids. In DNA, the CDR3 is TGTGCCATCAGGACGGGGGTTGGAAACACCATATATTTT. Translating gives CAIRTGVGNTIYF.

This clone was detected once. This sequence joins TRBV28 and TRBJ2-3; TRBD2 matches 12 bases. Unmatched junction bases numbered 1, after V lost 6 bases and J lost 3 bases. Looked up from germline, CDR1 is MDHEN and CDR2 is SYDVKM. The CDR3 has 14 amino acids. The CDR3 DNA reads TGTGCCAGCAGCGGGACTAGCGGGACAGATACGCAGTATTTT. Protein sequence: CASSGTSGTDTQYF.

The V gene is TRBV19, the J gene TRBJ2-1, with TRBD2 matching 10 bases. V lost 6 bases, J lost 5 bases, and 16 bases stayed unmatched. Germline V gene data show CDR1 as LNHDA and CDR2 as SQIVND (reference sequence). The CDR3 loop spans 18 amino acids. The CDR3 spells CASRSQPSGSSRNNEQFF. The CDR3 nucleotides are TGTGCCAGTAGGTCGCAGCCTAGCGGGAGTAGCCGGAACAATGAGCAGTTCTTC.

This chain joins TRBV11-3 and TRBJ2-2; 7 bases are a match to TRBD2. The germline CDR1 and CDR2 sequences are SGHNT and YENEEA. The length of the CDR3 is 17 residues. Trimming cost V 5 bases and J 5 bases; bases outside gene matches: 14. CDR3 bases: TGTGCCAGCAGCAAGGGTGGAGCGGGAATGAGGACCGGGGAGCTGTTTTTT. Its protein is CASSKGGAGMRTGELFF.

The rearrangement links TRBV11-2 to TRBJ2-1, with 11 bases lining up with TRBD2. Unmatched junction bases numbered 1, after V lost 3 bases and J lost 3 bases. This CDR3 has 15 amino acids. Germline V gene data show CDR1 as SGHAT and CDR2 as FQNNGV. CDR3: CASSLGLAVYNEQFF. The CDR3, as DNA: TGTGCCAGCAGCTTGGGACTAGCGGTCTACAATGAGCAGTTCTTC.

The CDR3 DNA sequence: TGCGCCAGCAGCCCCTGGCAGGTCTACAATGAGCAGTTCTTC. Translated: CASSPWQVYNEQFF. The V gene is TRBV5-1, the J gene TRBJ2-1; D unresolved. V lost 4 bases and J lost 3, with 11 bases in between. In germline, CDR1 is SGHRS, CDR2 YFSETQ. The CDR3 has 14 residues.

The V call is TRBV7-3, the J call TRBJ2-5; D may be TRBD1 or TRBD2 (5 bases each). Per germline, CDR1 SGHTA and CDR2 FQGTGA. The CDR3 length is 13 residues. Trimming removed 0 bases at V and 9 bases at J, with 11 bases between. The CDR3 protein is CASSLTFGAPQYF. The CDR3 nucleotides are TGTGCCAGCAGCTTAACGTTCGGGGCTCCCCAGTACTTC. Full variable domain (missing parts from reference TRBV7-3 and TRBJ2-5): GAGVSQTPSNKVTEKGKYVELRCDPISGHTALYWYRQSLGQGPEFLIYFQGTGAADDSGLPNDRFFAVRPEGSVSTLKIQRTERGDSAVYLCASSLTFGAPQYFGPGTRLLVL.

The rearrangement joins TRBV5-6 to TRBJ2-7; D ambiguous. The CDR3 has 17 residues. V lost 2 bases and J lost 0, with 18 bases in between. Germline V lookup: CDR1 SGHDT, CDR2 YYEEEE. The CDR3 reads CASSLRVTGPRSYEQYF. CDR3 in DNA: TGTGCCAGCAGCTTAAGGGTTACCGGGCCCCGCTCCTACGAGCAGTACTTC.

The CDR3 sequence is CASSVGGGEQYF. Written as DNA, the CDR3 is TGTGCCAGCAGCGTAGGAGGGGGGGAGCAGTACTTC. This chain connects TRBV9 to TRBJ2-7, with D tentatively TRBD1 or TRBD2 (6 bases each). V dropped 0 bases and J dropped 7 bases, with 8 bases sitting between them. Per the germline V gene, CDR1 is SGDLS and CDR2 is YYNGEE. CDR3 length: 12 residues.

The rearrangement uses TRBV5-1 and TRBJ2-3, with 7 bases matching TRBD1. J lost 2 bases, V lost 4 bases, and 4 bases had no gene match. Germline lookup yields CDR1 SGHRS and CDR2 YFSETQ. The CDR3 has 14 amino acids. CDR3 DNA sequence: TGCGCCAGCAGCCGGGGACAGTACACAGATACGCAGTATTTT. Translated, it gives CASSRGQYTDTQYF.

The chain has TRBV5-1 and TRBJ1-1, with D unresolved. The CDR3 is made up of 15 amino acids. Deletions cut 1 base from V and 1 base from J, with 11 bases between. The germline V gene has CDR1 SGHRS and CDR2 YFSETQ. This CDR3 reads CASSLLEPANTEAFF. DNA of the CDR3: TGCGCCAGCAGCTTGTTAGAGCCGGCGAACACTGAAGCTTTCTTT.

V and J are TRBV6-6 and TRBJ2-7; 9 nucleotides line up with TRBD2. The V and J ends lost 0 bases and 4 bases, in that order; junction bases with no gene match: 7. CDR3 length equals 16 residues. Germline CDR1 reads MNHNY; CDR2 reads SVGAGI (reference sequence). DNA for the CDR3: TGTGCCAGCAGTTACTCGACGGGACTAGCAACGTACGAGCAGTACTTC. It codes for CASSYSTGLATYEQYF.

CDR3 DNA: TGTGCCAGCAGCCGGGTGCCAGGAGCGCGGGCTTTCTTT. Amino acid sequence: CASSRVPGARAFF. The rearrangement links TRBV28 to TRBJ1-1; D gene unclear. Trimming stripped 6 bases from V and 11 bases from J, with 19 bases between. This CDR3 spans 13 amino acids. Germline loops: CDR1 MDHEN, CDR2 SYDVKM.

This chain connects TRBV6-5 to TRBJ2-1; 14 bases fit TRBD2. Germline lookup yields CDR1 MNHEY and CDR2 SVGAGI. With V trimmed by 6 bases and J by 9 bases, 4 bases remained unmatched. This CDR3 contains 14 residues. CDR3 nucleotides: TGTGCCAGCAGGGGACTAGCGGGAGCCAGTGAGCAGTTCTTC. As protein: CASRGLAGASEQFF.

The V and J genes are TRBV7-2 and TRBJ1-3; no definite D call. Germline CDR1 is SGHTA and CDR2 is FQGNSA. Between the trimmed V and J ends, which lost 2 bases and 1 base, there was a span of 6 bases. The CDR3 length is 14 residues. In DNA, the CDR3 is TGTGCCAGCAGCTTAACGGGATCTGGAAACACCATATATTTT. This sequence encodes CASSLTGSGNTIYF.

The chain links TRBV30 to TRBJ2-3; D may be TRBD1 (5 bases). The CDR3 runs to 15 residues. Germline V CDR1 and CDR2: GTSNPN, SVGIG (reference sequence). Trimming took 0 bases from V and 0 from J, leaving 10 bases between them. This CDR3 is CAWSVQQGSTDTQYF. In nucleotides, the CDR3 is TGTGCCTGGAGTGTGCAGCAGGGAAGCACAGATACGCAGTATTTT.

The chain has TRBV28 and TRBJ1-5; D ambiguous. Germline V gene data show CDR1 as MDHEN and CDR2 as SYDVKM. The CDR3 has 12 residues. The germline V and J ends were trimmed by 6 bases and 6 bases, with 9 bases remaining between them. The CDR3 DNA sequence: TGTGCCAGCAGCAAGACTGGTCAGCCCCAGCATTTT. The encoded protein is CASSKTGQPQHF.

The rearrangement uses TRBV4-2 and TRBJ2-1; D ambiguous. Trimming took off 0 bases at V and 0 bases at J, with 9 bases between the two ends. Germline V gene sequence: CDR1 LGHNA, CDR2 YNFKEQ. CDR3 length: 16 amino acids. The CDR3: CASSQDWRYSYNEQFF. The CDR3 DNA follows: TGTGCCAGCAGCCAAGATTGGCGGTACTCCTACAATGAGCAGTTCTTC.

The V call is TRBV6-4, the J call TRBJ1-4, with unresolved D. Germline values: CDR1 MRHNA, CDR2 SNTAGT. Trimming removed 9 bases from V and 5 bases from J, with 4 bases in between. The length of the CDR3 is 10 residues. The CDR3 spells CARPNEKLFF. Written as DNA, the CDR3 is TGTGCCAGGCCAAATGAAAAACTGTTTTTT.

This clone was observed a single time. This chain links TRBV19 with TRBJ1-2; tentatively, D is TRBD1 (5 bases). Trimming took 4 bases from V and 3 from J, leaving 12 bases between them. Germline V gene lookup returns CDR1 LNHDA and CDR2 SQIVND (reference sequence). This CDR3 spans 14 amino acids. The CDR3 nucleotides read TGTGCCAGTAGTAGGGGCTCCCGGGACTATGGCTACACCTTC. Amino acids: CASSRGSRDYGYTF.

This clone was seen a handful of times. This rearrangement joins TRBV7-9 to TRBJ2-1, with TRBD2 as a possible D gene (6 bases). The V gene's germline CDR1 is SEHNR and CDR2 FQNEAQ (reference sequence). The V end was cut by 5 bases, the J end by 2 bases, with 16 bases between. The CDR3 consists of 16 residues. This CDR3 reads CASSLLGGVAYNEQFF. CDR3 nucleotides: TGTGCCAGCAGCCTCCTAGGCGGGGTGGCCTACAATGAGCAGTTCTTC.

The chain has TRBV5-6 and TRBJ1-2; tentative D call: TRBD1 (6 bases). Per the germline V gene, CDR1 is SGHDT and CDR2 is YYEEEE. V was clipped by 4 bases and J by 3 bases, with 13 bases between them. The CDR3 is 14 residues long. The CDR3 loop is CASSPATGYYGYTF. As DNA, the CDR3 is TGTGCCAGCAGCCCGGCGACAGGTTACTATGGCTACACCTTC.

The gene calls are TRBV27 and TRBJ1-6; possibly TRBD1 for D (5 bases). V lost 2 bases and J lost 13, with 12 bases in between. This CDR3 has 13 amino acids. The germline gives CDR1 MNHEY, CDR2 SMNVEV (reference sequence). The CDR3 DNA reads TGTGCCAGCAGTTTAGAGCCAGGGTCTCCCCTCCACTTT. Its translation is CASSLEPGSPLHF.

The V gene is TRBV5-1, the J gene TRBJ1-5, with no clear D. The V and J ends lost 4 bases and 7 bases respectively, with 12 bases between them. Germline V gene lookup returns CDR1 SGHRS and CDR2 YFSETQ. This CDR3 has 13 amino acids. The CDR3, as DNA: TGCGCCAGCAGCGCGGACCCACAGCAGCCCCAGCATTTT. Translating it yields CASSADPQQPQHF.

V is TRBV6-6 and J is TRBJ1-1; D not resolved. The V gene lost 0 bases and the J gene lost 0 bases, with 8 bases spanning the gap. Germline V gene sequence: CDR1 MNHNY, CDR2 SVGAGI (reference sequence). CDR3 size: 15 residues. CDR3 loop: CASSYSKQLNTEAFF. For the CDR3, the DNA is TGTGCCAGCAGTTACTCGAAACAGTTGAACACTGAAGCTTTCTTT.

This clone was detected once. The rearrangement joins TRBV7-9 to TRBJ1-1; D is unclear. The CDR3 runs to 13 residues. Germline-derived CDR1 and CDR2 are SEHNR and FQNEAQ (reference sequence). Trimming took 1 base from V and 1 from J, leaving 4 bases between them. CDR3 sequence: CASSLEANTEAFF. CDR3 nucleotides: TGTGCCAGCAGCTTAGAGGCGAACACTGAAGCTTTCTTT.

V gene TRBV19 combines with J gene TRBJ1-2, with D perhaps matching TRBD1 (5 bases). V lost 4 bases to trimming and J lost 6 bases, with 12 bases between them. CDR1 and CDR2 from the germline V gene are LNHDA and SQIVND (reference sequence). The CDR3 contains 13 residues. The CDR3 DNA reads TGTGCCAGTAGTAAAGCGGGAGGGGATGGCTACACCTTC. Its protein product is CASSKAGGDGYTF.

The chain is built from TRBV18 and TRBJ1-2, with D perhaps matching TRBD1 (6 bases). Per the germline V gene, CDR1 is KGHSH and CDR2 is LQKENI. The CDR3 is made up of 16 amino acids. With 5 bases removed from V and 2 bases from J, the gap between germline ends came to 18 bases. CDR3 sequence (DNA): TGTGCCAGCTCAGGCACTGCGGGGGCGTCCAACTATGGCTACACCTTC. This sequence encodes CASSGTAGASNYGYTF. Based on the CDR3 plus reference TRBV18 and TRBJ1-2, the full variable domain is NAGVMQNPRHLVRRRGQEARLRCSPMKGHSHVYWYRQLPEEGLKFMVYLQKENIIDESGMPKERFSAEFPKEGPSILRIQQVVRGDSAAYFCASSGTAGASNYGYTFGSGTRLTVV.

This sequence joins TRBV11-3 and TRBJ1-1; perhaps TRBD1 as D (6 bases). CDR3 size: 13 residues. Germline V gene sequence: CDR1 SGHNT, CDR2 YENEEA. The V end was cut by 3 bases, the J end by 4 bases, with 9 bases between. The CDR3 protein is CASSFQGFTEAFF. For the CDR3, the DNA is TGTGCCAGCAGCTTCCAGGGGTTCACTGAAGCTTTCTTT.